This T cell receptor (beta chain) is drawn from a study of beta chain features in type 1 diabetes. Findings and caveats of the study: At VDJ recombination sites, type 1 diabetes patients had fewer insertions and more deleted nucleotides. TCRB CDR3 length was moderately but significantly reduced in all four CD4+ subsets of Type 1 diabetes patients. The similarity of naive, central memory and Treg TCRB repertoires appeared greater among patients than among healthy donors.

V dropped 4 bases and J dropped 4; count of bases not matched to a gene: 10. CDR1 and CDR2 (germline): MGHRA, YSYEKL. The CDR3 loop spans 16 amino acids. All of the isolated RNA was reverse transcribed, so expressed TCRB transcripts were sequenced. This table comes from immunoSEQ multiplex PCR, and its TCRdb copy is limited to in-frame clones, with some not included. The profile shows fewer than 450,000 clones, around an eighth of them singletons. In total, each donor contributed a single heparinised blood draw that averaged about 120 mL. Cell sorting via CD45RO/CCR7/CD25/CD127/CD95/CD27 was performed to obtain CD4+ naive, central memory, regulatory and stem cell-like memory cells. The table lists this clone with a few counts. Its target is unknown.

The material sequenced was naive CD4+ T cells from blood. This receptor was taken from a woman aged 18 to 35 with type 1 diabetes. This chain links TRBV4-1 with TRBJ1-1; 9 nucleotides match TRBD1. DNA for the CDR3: TGCGCCAGCAGCCGAGAGGACAGGGGCCTTGGCACTGAAGCTTTCTTT. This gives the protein CASSREDRGLGTEAFF.